This TCR beta chain derives from a study of CD8 T cells in Susac syndrome. Deletions cut 1 base from V and 0 bases from J, with 6 bases between. CDR1 is MGHRA, CDR2 YSYEKL, per germline. CDR3 length equals 14 residues. Random hexamers were used to reverse transcribe an amount of roughly 0.45 to 1 ug RNA. Amplification of the TCR beta CDR3 was carried out by immunoSEQ multiplex PCR, which spanned a total of 54 Vbeta and 13 Jbeta segments. TCRdb redid the calling of the immunoSEQ multiplex PCR reads with MiXCR, one entry per CDR3 protein. The profile shows tens of thousands of distinct CDR3 sequences, roughly 93% of them singletons.

The material sequenced was CD8+ T cells from PBMCs. V and J are TRBV4-1 and TRBJ2-5; no firm D call. The receptor was derived from a human donor in good health. The CDR3 region is CASSQALNQETQYF. The CDR3 nucleotides read TGCGCCAGCAGCCAAGCGTTGAACCAAGAGACCCAGTACTTC.